Listed here are 7 T cell receptor beta chains from one sample, sequenced in a study of cytomegalovirus exposure and HLA in healthy donors. It was with 60 Vbeta and 13 Jbeta primers that the PCR ran. Here immunoSEQ multiplex PCR was the method, and the copy in TCRdb shows in-frame clones only, minus some. The table has 150,000 or so clones, less than 90% seen once. Source material: PBMCs. Every receptor here comes from a boy between 2 and 10 years old in good health and CMV-seronegative.

This clone was picked up one time. The chain has TRBV11-2 and TRBJ1-5; the D is unclear. The CDR3 totals 14 residues. The V end was cut by 4 bases, the J end by 2 bases, with 9 bases between. CDR1 is SGHAT, CDR2 FQNNGV, per germline. The CDR3 here is CASSSSGGNQPQHF. The CDR3 DNA reads TGTGCCAGCAGCTCCTCCGGGGGCAATCAGCCCCAGCATTTT.

The chain uses TRBV5-6 and TRBJ1-4; no firm D call. Trimming pared 4 bases from V and 0 bases from J, leaving 16 bases between. Germline V gene lookup returns CDR1 SGHDT and CDR2 YYEEEE. The CDR3 extends over 17 amino acids. The CDR3 DNA reads TGTGCCAGCAGCCCTTGGCTAGAGGGCTCAACTAATGAAAAACTGTTTTTT. Amino acid sequence: CASSPWLEGSTNEKLFF.

The chain joins TRBV29-1 to TRBJ1-2; D is possibly TRBD1 (5 bases). With 0 bases removed from V and 8 bases from J, the gap between germline ends came to 10 bases. In germline, CDR1 is SQVTM, CDR2 ANQGSEA. CDR3 length: 12 residues. The CDR3 nucleotides are TGCAGCGTTGAAGATAGGCGGGGCGGCTACACCTTC. Protein sequence: CSVEDRRGGYTF.

This chain connects TRBV29-1 to TRBJ1-2, with D unclear. Germline V gene sequence: CDR1 SQVTM, CDR2 ANQGSEA. Trimming pared 7 bases from V and 7 bases from J, leaving 7 bases between. The CDR3 loop spans 9 amino acids. In DNA, the CDR3 is TGCAGCGGGGGAGGTGGCTACACCTTC. Protein product: CSGGGGYTF.

This rearrangement joins TRBV7-6 to TRBJ1-6, with a possible D match to TRBD1 (5 bases). Between the trimmed V and J ends, which lost 5 bases and 3 bases, there was a span of 11 bases. The CDR3 contains 15 residues. CDR1 and CDR2 from the germline V gene are SGHVS and FNYEAQ. CDR3 coding DNA: TGTGCCAGCAGCCGCGGGACTGACTATAATTCACCCCTCCACTTT. It specifies CASSRGTDYNSPLHF.

V gene TRBV30 combines with J gene TRBJ2-7, with 12 nucleotides matching TRBD2. There are 16 residues in the CDR3. V lost 3 bases and J lost 4; bases outside the gene matches: 10. In germline, CDR1 is GTSNPN, CDR2 SVGIG (reference sequence). The CDR3 bases are TGTGCCTGGAGATCCCGACTAGCGGGAGTCAGGTACGAGCAGTACTTC. Translation gives CAWRSRLAGVRYEQYF.

The rearrangement uses TRBV12-5 and TRBJ1-5; 7 bases line up with TRBD1. The CDR3 covers 14 residues. The trim removed 7 bases at V and 2 bases at J, leaving 5 bases unmatched. CDR1 LGHNT and CDR2 FRNRAP come from the germline V gene. The CDR3 loop is CASVIDRGNQPQHF. CDR3 nucleotide sequence: TGTGCTAGTGTCATCGACAGGGGCAATCAGCCCCAGCATTTT.